The next 32 T cell receptor beta chains were all read from a single sample in a study of blood T cell repertoires in COVID-19 (dated by TCRdb to about 2020). The library was made by the immunoSEQ multiplex PCR assay. Drawn from immuneACCESS, this table holds only the in-frame rearrangements with V and J called that TCRdb kept. Clones are partly lost; checked studies trace under half to an unresolved V gene and leave the rest unexplained. Across this sample there are around 180,000 clones, with more than 70% seen only once. Of the sample, 4% to 5.5% falls within the top ten clones. The material sequenced was peripheral blood. Receptors originate from a human donor in a cohort sampled during active COVID-19.

The rearrangement links TRBV7-2 to TRBJ2-3; TRBD2 matches at 8 bases. Germline loops: CDR1 SGHTA, CDR2 FQGNSA. CDR3 length equals 18 residues. V lost 1 base and J lost 1; bases outside the gene matches: 10. CDR3 nucleotide sequence: TGTGCCAGCAGCTTAGTTACGGCGGGAGGAGGGGGCACAGATACGCAGTATTTT. Encoded protein: CASSLVTAGGGGTDTQYF.

The rearrangement links TRBV12-3 or TRBV12-4 to TRBJ1-2; 8 positions match TRBD1. Unmatched junction bases numbered 4, after V lost 6 bases and J lost 4 bases. The CDR3 is made up of 13 amino acids. DNA for the CDR3: TGTGCCAGCAGACCAACAGGGGGCTATGGCTACACCTTC. It yields the protein CASRPTGGYGYTF.

The chain carries TRBV18 and TRBJ2-7, with 8 bases matching TRBD1. The CDR3 runs 16 residues. After removal of 2 bases from V and 0 bases from J, the junction contained 6 bases not matched to a gene. Germline values: CDR1 KGHSH, CDR2 LQKENI. The CDR3 here is CASSPTRTGSSYEQYF. The DNA of the CDR3 is TGTGCCAGCTCACCAACCCGGACAGGGAGCTCCTACGAGCAGTACTTC.

V and J are TRBV7-2 and TRBJ2-5, with TRBD2 matching over 11 bases. Germline loops: CDR1 SGHTA, CDR2 FQGNSA. The CDR3 is 17 amino acids. Losses at the gene ends were 2 bases for V and 1 base for J; bases not matched to a gene: 6. The CDR3 DNA follows: TGTGCCAGCAGCTTAAGGCTAGCGGGGGGAGTCCAAGAGACCCAGTACTTC. This translates into CASSLRLAGGVQETQYF.

The chain joins TRBV19 to TRBJ1-1, with unresolved D. Trimming shortened V by 7 bases and J by 4 bases, and 25 bases separated the two germline ends. This CDR3 comprises 17 residues. The V gene's germline CDR1 is LNHDA and CDR2 SQIVND (reference sequence). The CDR3 is CASISPPPAVSGTEAFF. In nucleotides, the CDR3 is TGTGCCAGTATCTCACCCCCCCCCGCGGTTAGCGGCACTGAAGCTTTCTTT.

The chain is built from TRBV7-2 and TRBJ1-3; 11 bases align to TRBD1. Trimming removed 2 bases from V and 3 bases from J; junction bases left unmatched: 3. The CDR3 covers 16 residues. Germline V gene lookup returns CDR1 SGHTA and CDR2 FQGNSA. CDR3 nucleotide sequence: TGTGCCAGCAGCTTAAGGGGACAGGGGGTTGGAAACACCATATATTTT. It translates to CASSLRGQGVGNTIYF.

The chain has TRBV27 and TRBJ2-2; 7 nucleotides line up with TRBD2. Unmatched junction bases numbered 6, after V lost 5 bases and J lost 3 bases. CDR1 and CDR2 (germline): MNHEY, SMNVEV (reference sequence). CDR3 size: 15 residues. The CDR3 is CASSEGLPHTGELFF. The CDR3 DNA sequence: TGTGCCAGCAGTGAGGGACTACCCCACACCGGGGAGCTGTTTTTT.

The rearrangement joins TRBV9 to TRBJ2-3, with 7 bases lining up with TRBD2. The V and J ends lost 4 bases and 9 bases, in that order; junction bases with no gene match: 17. The CDR3 has 16 residues. Germline-derived CDR1 and CDR2 are SGDLS and YYNGEE. The CDR3 here is CASSSLGASGVDTQYF. The CDR3 nucleotides are TGTGCCAGCAGCTCCCTGGGAGCAAGCGGGGTTGACACGCAGTATTTT.

This chain connects TRBV7-2 to TRBJ1-3; D remains ambiguous. V lost 3 bases and J lost 3, with 15 bases in between. Germline V gives CDR1 SGHTA, CDR2 FQGNSA. CDR3 size: 16 residues. The CDR3 here is CASSFDGPGSGNTIYF. Written as DNA, the CDR3 is TGTGCCAGCAGCTTTGATGGACCCGGGAGTGGAAACACCATATATTTT.

This rearrangement joins TRBV15 to TRBJ2-1; 12 bases line up with TRBD2. The germline CDR1 and CDR2 sequences are LNHNV and YYDKDF (reference sequence). This CDR3 comprises 15 residues. Trimming took 0 bases from V and 9 from J; bases not matched to a gene: 3. The CDR3: CATSREILAGGEQFF. CDR3 nucleotide sequence: TGTGCCACCAGCAGAGAGATACTAGCGGGGGGTGAGCAGTTCTTC.

This chain joins TRBV7-9 and TRBJ2-3, with a possible D match to TRBD2 (5 bases). The CDR3 extends over 16 amino acids. Germline V gene data show CDR1 as SEHNR and CDR2 as FQNEAQ (reference sequence). Trimming pared 4 bases from V and 7 bases from J, leaving 21 bases between. The CDR3 here is CASSSTSFIWTHTQYF. CDR3 bases: TGTGCCAGCAGCTCAACTTCCTTCATTTGGACTCATACGCAGTATTTT.

This clone was seen only once. The CDR3 reads CASSQGWDTSGNTIYF. The CDR3 DNA reads TGTGCCAGCAGCCAAGGTTGGGACACCTCTGGAAACACCATATATTTT. This chain joins TRBV3-1 (or the pseudogene TRBV3-2) and TRBJ1-3, with a possible D match to TRBD1 (6 bases). V dropped 1 base and J dropped 0 bases, with 10 bases sitting between them. The CDR3 spans 16 residues. Germline V gives CDR1 LGHDT, CDR2 YNNKEL (reference sequence).

The chain combines TRBV20-1 with TRBJ2-2; weak D call: TRBD1 (6 bases). This CDR3 has 15 amino acids. Deletions cut 3 bases from V and 3 bases from J, with 14 bases between. Germline lookup yields CDR1 DFQATT and CDR2 SNEGSKA (reference sequence). Here the CDR3 DNA reads TGCAGTGCTAGTCTGGGTACAGGGTACACCGGGGAGCTGTTTTTT. Translating it yields CSASLGTGYTGELFF.

V usage is TRBV5-1 and J usage is TRBJ1-6; tentatively, D is TRBD1 (6 bases). Looked up from germline, CDR1 is SGHRS and CDR2 is YFSETQ. This CDR3 spans 15 amino acids. V gave up 0 bases and J gave up 9 bases, with 13 bases separating them. The CDR3 region is CASSLGTADVSPLHF. The CDR3 coding sequence is TGCGCCAGCAGCTTGGGGACAGCAGACGTTTCACCCCTCCACTTT.

The chain combines TRBV7-9 with TRBJ1-4; the D is unclear. The CDR3 is 15 amino acids. In germline, CDR1 is SEHNR, CDR2 FQNEAQ (reference sequence). Trimming removed 2 bases from V and 5 bases from J, with 12 bases in between. The CDR3 loop reads CASSLLTGINEKLFF. The CDR3 DNA sequence: TGTGCCAGCAGCTTACTCACGGGGATAAATGAAAAACTGTTTTTT.

V is TRBV19 and J is TRBJ2-7; 7 bases fit TRBD2. The CDR3 runs 13 residues. V gave up 5 bases and J gave up 3 bases; unmatched junction bases: 4. Germline CDR1 reads LNHDA; CDR2 reads SQIVND (reference sequence). The CDR3 reads CASSPGTNYEQYF. The CDR3 bases are TGTGCCAGTAGTCCCGGGACTAACTACGAGCAGTACTTC.

The chain is built from TRBV25-1 and TRBJ1-5; 7 bases match TRBD1. The germline V gene has CDR1 MGHDK and CDR2 SYGVNS. With V trimmed by 5 bases and J by 3 bases, 7 bases remained unmatched. This CDR3 comprises 15 residues. Here the CDR3 reads CASSPAQGDNQPQHF. The CDR3 DNA follows: TGTGCCAGCAGTCCCGCCCAGGGGGACAATCAGCCCCAGCATTTT.

This chain links TRBV27 with TRBJ2-2; 7 bases line up with TRBD2. The length of the CDR3 is 13 residues. Losses at the gene ends were 9 bases for V and 4 bases for J; bases not matched to a gene: 5. Germline CDR1 reads MNHEY; CDR2 reads SMNVEV (reference sequence). The CDR3 DNA sequence: TGTGCCAGTGGGGACTACTCCACCGGGGAGCTGTTTTTT. Encoded protein: CASGDYSTGELFF.

This clone has more than one count but fewer than ten. The rearrangement uses TRBV4-3 and TRBJ2-5; 8 bases are shared with TRBD1. This CDR3 has 15 amino acids. Germline V lookup: CDR1 LGHNA, CDR2 YSLEER. The junction had 1 base not matched to a gene; V was cut back by 0 bases and J by 1 base. CDR3 protein: CASSQDRGPQETQYF. CDR3 in DNA: TGCGCCAGCAGCCAAGACAGGGGGCCCCAAGAGACCCAGTACTTC.

The chain has TRBV3-1 (or the pseudogene TRBV3-2) and TRBJ2-7, with TRBD1 identical over 9 bases. Germline assignment: CDR1 LGHDT and CDR2 YNNKEL (reference sequence). CDR3 length: 11 residues. Unmatched junction bases numbered 3, after V lost 6 bases and J lost 9 bases. As DNA, the CDR3 is TGTGCCAGCAGGGGGACAGGGAGGCAGTACTTC. It is translated as CASRGTGRQYF.

The CDR3 spells CASSHHTPGELFF. CDR3 in DNA: TGTGCCAGCAGCCACCACACCCCCGGGGAGCTGTTTTTT. The chain recombines TRBV3-1 (or the pseudogene TRBV3-2) with TRBJ2-2; D is ambiguous. V lost 3 bases and J 6 bases, leaving 8 bases between the germline ends. Germline V gives CDR1 LGHDT, CDR2 YNNKEL (reference sequence). This CDR3 comprises 13 residues.

The V and J genes are TRBV5-1 and TRBJ2-6; possibly TRBD1 for D (5 bases). V lost 7 bases and J lost 2, with 13 bases in between. CDR1 SGHRS and CDR2 YFSETQ come from the germline V gene. This CDR3 has 15 residues. The CDR3 DNA reads TGCGCCAGCCGCGACAGTCCGGCTGGGGCCAACGTCCTGACTTTC. Its protein is CASRDSPAGANVLTF.

The chain combines TRBV27 with TRBJ1-1; D remains unclear. Germline V CDR1 and CDR2: MNHEY, SMNVEV (reference sequence). The ends were cut back, 1 base at V and 1 base at J, with 7 bases in the middle. This CDR3 spans 14 amino acids. The CDR3 coding sequence is TGTGCCAGCAGTTTATTCCGGGGGAACACTGAAGCTTTCTTT. It translates to CASSLFRGNTEAFF.

CDR3 bases: TGTGCCAGCAAGCGCGGGACAGATAGCAATCAGCCCCAGCATTTT. Translation gives CASKRGTDSNQPQHF. The chain employs TRBV28 and TRBJ1-5; 7 positions agree with TRBD1. Per the germline V gene, CDR1 is MDHEN and CDR2 is SYDVKM. The J segment lost 0 bases and the V segment lost 7 bases, leaving 6 bases of the junction unmatched. The CDR3 runs to 15 residues. The full variable domain, completed using reference TRBV28 and TRBJ1-5, is DVKVTQSSRYLVKRTGEKVFLECVQDMDHENMFWYRQDPGLGLRLIYFSYDVKMKEKGDIPEGYSVSREKKERFSLILESASTNQTSMYLCASKRGTDSNQPQHFGDGTRLSIL.

The chain recombines TRBV4-3 with TRBJ2-7, with TRBD2 matching over 11 bases. Germline CDR1 reads LGHNA; CDR2 reads YSLEER. With 0 bases clipped from V and 4 bases from J, the junction kept 2 bases outside the gene matches. This CDR3 has 15 residues. The CDR3 protein is CASSQEPSGRYEQYF. CDR3 bases: TGCGCCAGCAGCCAAGAACCTAGCGGGAGGTACGAGCAGTACTTC.

J is TRBJ2-1 and V is TRBV6-2 or TRBV6-3, with 11 bases matching TRBD1. V trimming: 2 bases; J trimming: 4 bases; junction bases outside the gene matches: 4. The CDR3 sequence is 16 residues long. Germline V lookup: CDR1 MNHEY, CDR2 SVGEGT. CDR3 sequence: CASSYGDRGLYNEQFF. As DNA, the CDR3 is TGTGCCAGCAGTTACGGGGACAGGGGGTTATACAATGAGCAGTTCTTC.

The chain couples TRBV4-1 to TRBJ2-7, with TRBD2 matching over 7 bases. J lost 2 bases, V lost 2 bases, and 6 bases had no gene match. Germline V gene lookup returns CDR1 MGHRA and CDR2 YSYEKL. The CDR3 consists of 15 residues. The CDR3 DNA is TGCGCCAGCAGCCAACTCGCGGGAGCCACCTACGAGCAGTACTTC. Translating it yields CASSQLAGATYEQYF.

The rearrangement links TRBV5-1 to TRBJ2-7; weak D call: TRBD1 (5 bases). Germline V gene lookup returns CDR1 SGHRS and CDR2 YFSETQ. V lost 1 base and J lost 0, with 8 bases in between. The CDR3 length is 14 residues. The CDR3 nucleotides read TGCGCCAGCAGCTTGATGGACAACTCCTACGAGCAGTACTTC. Protein sequence: CASSLMDNSYEQYF.

The V call is TRBV2, the J call TRBJ2-3, with 11 positions matching TRBD2. V was clipped by 8 bases and J by 5 bases; unmatched bases: 9. Germline V gene sequence: CDR1 SNHLY, CDR2 FYNNEI. This CDR3 is built from 15 residues. The CDR3 DNA reads as TGTGCCAGCGCGAAGGACCTAGCGGGGGGAGATACGCAGTATTTT. It translates to CASAKDLAGGDTQYF. The full variable domain, completed using reference TRBV2 and TRBJ2-3, is EPEVTQTPSHQVTQMGQEVILRCVPISNHLYFYWYRQILGQKVEFLVSFYNNEISEKSEIFDDQFSVERPDGSNFTLKIRSTKLEDSAMYFCASAKDLAGGDTQYFGPGTRLTVL.

The rearrangement uses TRBV10-1 and TRBJ2-5; 8 bases are a match to TRBD1. V shed 5 bases and J 4 bases; nucleotides not matched to a gene: 12. Per germline, CDR1 WNHNN and CDR2 SYGVQD (reference sequence). The CDR3 runs to 16 residues. The CDR3 nucleotides are TGCGCCAGCAGTACACAAACGACAGGGGTGAGAGAGACCCAGTACTTC. Its protein is CASSTQTTGVRETQYF.

The chain links TRBV7-9 to TRBJ1-4; maybe TRBD1 (6 bases). Germline V gene sequence: CDR1 SEHNR, CDR2 FQNEAQ (reference sequence). CDR3 length: 15 residues. Trimming removed 5 bases at V and 8 bases at J, with 18 bases between. The chain's CDR3 is CASSLKGGAEEKLFF. The DNA of the CDR3 is TGTGCCAGCAGCCTCAAAGGGGGGGCCGAGGAAAAACTGTTTTTT. Based on the CDR3 plus reference TRBV7-9 and TRBJ1-4, the full variable domain is DTGVSQNPRHKITKRGQNVTFRCDPISEHNRLYWYRQTLGQGPEFLTYFQNEAQLEKSRLLSDRFSAERPKGSFSTLEIQRTEQGDSAMYLCASSLKGGAEEKLFFGSGTQLSVL.

The chain uses TRBV6-2 or TRBV6-3 and TRBJ2-5, with TRBD2 as a possible D gene (6 bases). Trimming cost V 7 bases and J 4 bases, with 19 bases left between them. In germline, CDR1 is MNHEY, CDR2 SVGEGT. This CDR3 is 15 amino acids long. This CDR3 is CASTPRAGRRETQYF. The CDR3 bases are TGTGCCAGCACCCCGCGCGCGGGAAGACGAGAGACCCAGTACTTC.